One sample yielded the 18 T cell receptor beta chains listed below, sequenced in a study of blood T cell repertoires in COVID-19. The repertoire was sequenced with immunoSEQ multiplex PCR; TCRdb's copy has only in-frame clones and lacks some. The data show about 500,000 clones, approximately 86% seen once. Material: PBMCs or T cells enriched from blood (not recorded which). These receptors were taken from a woman younger than 35 who had recovered from COVID-19.

This chain joins TRBV7-8 and TRBJ1-5; a weak D match, TRBD1 (6 bases). The ends were cut back, 5 bases at V and 3 bases at J, with 11 bases in the middle. The germline V gene has CDR1 SGHVS and CDR2 FQNEAQ. The CDR3 runs to 14 residues. This CDR3 is CASSPGTLNQPQHF. The CDR3, as DNA: TGTGCCAGCAGCCCCGGGACACTCAATCAGCCCCAGCATTTT.

This rearrangement joins TRBV14 to TRBJ1-6; D gene unclear. Trimming took 1 base from V and 9 from J, leaving 16 bases between them. The CDR3 totals 16 residues. Germline V CDR1 and CDR2: SGHDN, FVKESK. In nucleotides, the CDR3 is TGTGCCAGCAGCCAAGGACCCCGGGGAGTGGGTTCACCCCTCCACTTT. It is translated as CASSQGPRGVGSPLHF.

The chain has TRBV19 and TRBJ2-3; 10 bases line up with TRBD1. The length of the CDR3 is 16 residues. V was pared by 6 bases and J by 0 bases, with 6 bases of the junction left unmatched. Germline V gene sequence: CDR1 LNHDA, CDR2 SQIVND (reference sequence). CDR3 DNA: TGTGCCAGTAGCCCCGGGACAGGGGAAAGCACAGATACGCAGTATTTT. It codes for CASSPGTGESTDTQYF.

The chain joins TRBV7-2 to TRBJ1-4; 7 positions match TRBD1. The J segment lost 6 bases and the V segment lost 2 bases, leaving 0 bases of the junction unmatched. The length of the CDR3 is 13 residues. The V gene's germline CDR1 is SGHTA and CDR2 FQGNSA. CDR3 in amino acids: CASSLQGDEKLFF. The CDR3 coding sequence is TGTGCCAGCAGCTTACAGGGGGATGAAAAACTGTTTTTT.

V is TRBV5-6 and J is TRBJ2-1; possible D gene TRBD1, 6 bases. Germline assignment: CDR1 SGHDT and CDR2 YYEEEE. Trimming removed 2 bases at V and 10 bases at J, with 22 bases between. The CDR3 length is 16 residues. The CDR3 coding sequence is TGTGCCAGCAGCTTCCTCAAGGGGGTGAGTAGATGGGAGCAGTTCTTC. This sequence encodes CASSFLKGVSRWEQFF. The variable domain in full, completed from reference TRBV5-6 and TRBJ2-1, reads DAGVTQSPTHLIKTRGQQVTLRCSPKSGHDTVSWYQQALGQGPQFIFQYYEEEERQRGNFPDRFSGHQFPNYSSELNVNALLLGDSALYLCASSFLKGVSRWEQFFGPGTRLTVL.

The table lists this clone with a count of one. The rearrangement links TRBV19 to TRBJ1-1; 8 nucleotides align to TRBD1. J lost 7 bases, V lost 6 bases, and 10 bases had no gene match. This CDR3 contains 14 residues. Germline V lookup: CDR1 LNHDA, CDR2 SQIVND (reference sequence). CDR3 DNA sequence: TGTGCCAGTAGGATTGGCCCGGACAGGGATGAAGCTTTCTTT. Translation: CASRIGPDRDEAFF.

This clone was recorded only once. The chain joins TRBV19 to TRBJ1-1; D unresolved. This CDR3 has 15 amino acids. The germline V gene encodes CDR1 LNHDA and CDR2 SQIVND (reference sequence). V was clipped by 6 bases and J by 9 bases, with 23 bases between them. The CDR3 nucleotides are TGTGCCAGTAGGGACGGGAATACCGTCACCGCACAAGCTTTCTTT. Translated, it gives CASRDGNTVTAQAFF.

This rearrangement joins TRBV6-5 to TRBJ2-3; D is ambiguous. The CDR3 extends over 14 amino acids. From germline, CDR1 is MNHEY and CDR2 SVGAGI. V was cut by 6 bases and J by 3 bases, with 13 bases left in between. CDR3 in amino acids: CASSLRLETDTQYF. The CDR3 bases are TGTGCCAGCAGCCTGCGTCTAGAAACAGATACGCAGTATTTT.

The chain couples TRBV27 to TRBJ1-5; 8 nucleotides match TRBD1. V lost 6 bases, J lost 1 base, and 5 bases stayed unmatched. The CDR3 totals 15 residues. CDR1 is MNHEY and CDR2 is SMNVEV in the germline V gene (reference sequence). The CDR3 DNA reads as TGTGCCAGCAGCCCGGGACAGGTGAGCAATCAGCCCCAGCATTTT. It codes for CASSPGQVSNQPQHF.

This chain joins TRBV7-2 and TRBJ2-7; 11 nucleotides match TRBD2. With 7 bases clipped from V and 1 base from J, the junction kept 3 bases outside the gene matches. Per germline, CDR1 SGHTA and CDR2 FQGNSA. The CDR3 runs 14 residues. For the CDR3, the DNA is TGTGCCAGCAAGGGACTAGCGGCATCCTACGAGCAGTACTTC. Translating it yields CASKGLAASYEQYF. Full variable domain (outside the CDR3, taken from reference TRBV7-2 and TRBJ2-7): GAGVSQSPSNKVTEKGKDVELRCDPISGHTALYWYRQSLGQGLEFLIYFQGNSAPDKSGLPSDRFSAERTGGSVSTLTIQRTQQEDSAVYLCASKGLAASYEQYFGPGTRLTVT.

V usage is TRBV7-8 and J usage is TRBJ1-5; weak D call: TRBD1 (6 bases). Germline V gives CDR1 SGHVS, CDR2 FQNEAQ. The CDR3 extends over 16 amino acids. The V gene lost 4 bases and the J gene lost 7 bases, with 20 bases spanning the gap. For the CDR3, the DNA is TGTGCCAGCAGCTCAAGCCCAACAACGGGGGGCCAGCCCCAGCATTTT. It translates to CASSSSPTTGGQPQHF.

V gene TRBV30 combines with J gene TRBJ1-4; D is undetermined. Germline V lookup: CDR1 GTSNPN, CDR2 SVGIG (reference sequence). Trimming took 0 bases from V and 3 from J, leaving 17 bases between them. This CDR3 comprises 17 residues. Here the CDR3 reads CAWSVRRTPGPNEKLFF. The CDR3 DNA reads as TGTGCCTGGAGTGTACGGAGGACCCCCGGGCCTAATGAAAAACTGTTTTTT.

This clone turned up a few times. V and J are TRBV2 and TRBJ1-3; no definite D call. V gave up 5 bases and J gave up 0 bases, with 14 bases separating them. The CDR3 is 16 residues long. Germline V gene lookup returns CDR1 SNHLY and CDR2 FYNNEI. DNA of the CDR3: TGTGCCAGCAGTACCTGGCAGATTCGCTCTGGAAACACCATATATTTT. Its protein is CASSTWQIRSGNTIYF.

This chain connects TRBV2 to TRBJ2-5, with 10 bases that match TRBD1. Germline V gene data show CDR1 as SNHLY and CDR2 as FYNNEI. V was pared by 2 bases and J by 5 bases, with 5 bases of the junction left unmatched. The CDR3 consists of 15 residues. Here the CDR3 DNA reads TGTGCCAGCAGTGAACCGGGACAGGGGTATGAGACCCAGTACTTC. The encoded protein is CASSEPGQGYETQYF. Variable domain in full (rest from reference TRBV2 and TRBJ2-5): EPEVTQTPSHQVTQMGQEVILRCVPISNHLYFYWYRQILGQKVEFLVSFYNNEISEKSEIFDDQFSVERPDGSNFTLKIRSTKLEDSAMYFCASSEPGQGYETQYFGPGTRLLVL.

This sequence joins TRBV18 and TRBJ1-4; D remains unclear. Germline CDR1 KGHSH, CDR2 LQKENI. The length of the CDR3 is 11 residues. Trimming shortened V by 6 bases and J by 13 bases, and 12 bases separated the two germline ends. CDR3 protein: CASSGSRGLFF. CDR3 coding DNA: TGTGCCAGCTCGGGTTCCCGGGGACTGTTTTTT.

The genes are TRBV5-1 and TRBJ1-2; no reliable D call. Germline V gives CDR1 SGHRS, CDR2 YFSETQ. Deletions cut 4 bases from V and 2 bases from J, with 15 bases between. This CDR3 has 15 residues. The DNA of the CDR3 is TGCGCCAGCAGCCTGATGGTGGAAGCGAACTATGGCTACACCTTC. Amino acid sequence: CASSLMVEANYGYTF.

The chain links TRBV30 to TRBJ1-1; D unresolved. Between the trimmed V and J ends, which lost 0 bases and 9 bases, there was a span of 5 bases. This CDR3 comprises 10 residues. Germline CDR1 reads GTSNPN; CDR2 reads SVGIG (reference sequence). CDR3 protein: CAWSVLQAFF. Here the CDR3 DNA reads TGTGCCTGGAGTGTCCTCCAAGCTTTCTTT.

J is TRBJ2-7 and V is TRBV5-1, with TRBD2 matching over 8 bases. The CDR3 totals 15 residues. Germline V CDR1 and CDR2: SGHRS, YFSETQ. V lost 4 bases and J lost 5; bases outside the gene matches: 11. The DNA of the CDR3 is TGCGCCAGCAGCCCAGGGACTAGTATAGGTAACGAGCAGTACTTC. This translates into CASSPGTSIGNEQYF.